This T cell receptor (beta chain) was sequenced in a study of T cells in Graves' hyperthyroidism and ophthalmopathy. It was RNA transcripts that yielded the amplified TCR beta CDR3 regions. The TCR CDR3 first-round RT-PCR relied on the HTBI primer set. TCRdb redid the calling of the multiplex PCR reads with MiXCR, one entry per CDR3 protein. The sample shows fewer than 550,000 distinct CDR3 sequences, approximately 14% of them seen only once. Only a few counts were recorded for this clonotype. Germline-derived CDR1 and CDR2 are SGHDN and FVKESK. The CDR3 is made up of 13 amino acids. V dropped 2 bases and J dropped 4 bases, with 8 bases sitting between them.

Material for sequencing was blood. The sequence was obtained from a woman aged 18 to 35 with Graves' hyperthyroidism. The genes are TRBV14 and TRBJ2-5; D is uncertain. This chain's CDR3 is CASSQPQVETQYF. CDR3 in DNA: TGTGCCAGCAGCCAACCCCAAGTAGAGACCCAGTACTTC.